This T cell receptor (beta chain) was sequenced during a study of blood T cell repertoires in COVID-19. CDR3 size: 15 residues. CDR1 SEHNR and CDR2 FQNEAQ come from the germline V gene (reference sequence). After removal of 4 bases from V and 1 base from J, the junction contained 3 bases not matched to a gene. The age range of participants was roughly 18 to 90 years, with residence in fewer than 25 US areas. Original handling: Estimates of nucleated cell counts were drawn from the amplification of reference gene primers. Measured with immunoSEQ multiplex PCR; TCRdb has only the in-frame clones, and not every one. V and J calls plus clone size are reproduced from that table; the DNA served to infer D and trimming. This table has approximately 260,000 clones, about 86% appearing once.

The chain links TRBV7-9 to TRBJ1-1; 10 bases map to TRBD1. The origin of this receptor is a young man with acute COVID-19. The sample was PBMCs or T cells enriched from blood (not recorded which). Here the CDR3 reads CASSSRDRGNTEAFF. In DNA form, the CDR3 reads TGTGCCAGCAGCTCCCGGGACAGGGGGAACACTGAAGCTTTCTTT.